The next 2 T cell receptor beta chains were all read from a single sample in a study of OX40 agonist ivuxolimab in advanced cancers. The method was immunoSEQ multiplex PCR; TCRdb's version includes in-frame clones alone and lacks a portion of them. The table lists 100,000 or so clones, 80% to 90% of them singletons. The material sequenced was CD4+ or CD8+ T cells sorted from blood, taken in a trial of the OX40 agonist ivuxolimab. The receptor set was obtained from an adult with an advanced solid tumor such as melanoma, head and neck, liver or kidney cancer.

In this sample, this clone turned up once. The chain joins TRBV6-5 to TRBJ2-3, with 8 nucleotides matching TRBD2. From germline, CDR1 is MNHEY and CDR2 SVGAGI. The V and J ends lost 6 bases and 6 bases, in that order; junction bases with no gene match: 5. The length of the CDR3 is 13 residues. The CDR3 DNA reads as TGTGCCAGCAGCCGTAGCGGGGTGGATACGCAGTATTTT. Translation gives CASSRSGVDTQYF.

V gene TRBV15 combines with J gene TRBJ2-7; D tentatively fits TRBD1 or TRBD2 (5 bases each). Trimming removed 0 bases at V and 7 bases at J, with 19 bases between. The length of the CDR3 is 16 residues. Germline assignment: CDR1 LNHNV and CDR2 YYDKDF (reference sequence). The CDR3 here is CATSRDSPGTLGEQYF. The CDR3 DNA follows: TGTGCCACCAGCAGAGATTCCCCCGGGACGCTCGGGGAGCAGTACTTC.